The 3 T cell receptor beta chains in this list originate from one sample, sequenced in a study of T-cell memory formation after mild COVID-19. Each CDR3 protein gets one entry after TCRdb re-called the 5' RACE reads with MiXCR. The repertoire holds about 130,000 distinct CDR3 sequences, approximately 15% seen once, with more than 11% in the top ten. Sequencing was carried out using PBMCs or a T cell subset sorted from them (not recorded which). These receptor sequences come from an adult woman who had mild COVID-19 (a few samples of this study predate the infection). Cell type and time point are not known.

This clonotype was detected only a few times. The chain has TRBV12-3 or TRBV12-4 and TRBJ1-4; no clear D gene. The CDR3 covers 14 residues. Trimming pared 8 bases from V and 5 bases from J, leaving 15 bases between. The CDR3 is CASQNGFANEKLFF. The CDR3 nucleotides read TGTGCCAGCCAAAATGGGTTTGCGAATGAAAAACTGTTTTTT.

There are a few counts of this clonotype. The chain has TRBV11-2 and TRBJ2-7; TRBD2 agrees at 9 bases. The CDR3 totals 16 residues. The germline gives CDR1 SGHAT, CDR2 FQNNGV. J lost 4 bases, V lost 4 bases, and 11 bases had no gene match. CDR3 DNA sequence: TGTGCCAGCAGCTCCTATCTTCGACTAGCGGAATACGAGCAGTACTTC. Translating gives CASSSYLRLAEYEQYF.

This clonotype appeared many times. J is TRBJ2-7 and V is TRBV5-1; either TRBD1 or TRBD2 may fit D (5 bases each). The CDR3 extends over 15 amino acids. V lost 4 bases to trimming and J lost 0 bases, with 14 bases between them. The germline V gene has CDR1 SGHRS and CDR2 YFSETQ. The CDR3 coding sequence is TGCGCCAGCAGCCCGGGGACGGCAAGCTCCTACGAGCAGTACTTC. It codes for CASSPGTASSYEQYF.